The clone carrying this T cell receptor (beta chain) was picked up a small number of times. Antigen: not known. These data come from a study of response to subunit inactivated influenza vaccine. Study-level points and caveats: Few new T cells, the authors suggested, are recruited by each seasonal influenza vaccination.

TCRdb re-analysed the RT-PCR reads in MiXCR, keeping a single row per CDR3 protein. The table records 430,000 or so distinct CDR3 sequences, over 9.5% of them present only once. CDR3 size: 11 residues. Trimming pared 10 bases from V and 5 bases from J, leaving 11 bases between. Germline V gene data show CDR1 as ENHRY and CDR2 as SYGVKD. The sample here was PBMCs from blood, taken roughly 47 days after vaccination. This clonotype was obtained from a man aged 45-65 years who received an inactivated influenza vaccine. The chain is built from TRBV10-3 and TRBJ2-5; D gene ambiguous. The CDR3 is CATEVGETQYF. Written as DNA, the CDR3 is TGTGCCACCGAGGTCGGCGAGACCCAGTACTTC.